A selection of T cell receptor beta chains follows, all from one sample in a study of beta chain features in type 1 diabetes. The method was immunoSEQ multiplex PCR; TCRdb's version includes in-frame clones alone and lacks a portion of them. The sample has some 160,000 clones, approximately 9% seen once. The specimen was central memory CD4+ T cells from blood. Source of these receptors: a woman between 18 and 30 years old with type 1 diabetes. Both conserved end residues are part of each CDR3. Fields, in order: V gene, J gene, clone size, D gene, CDR3 DNA, CDR3 protein. D genes are given only for firm matches. Only part of the rows carry a size: once, few, many, or a class if the clone is expanded.

>TRBV7-3|TRBJ2-2|few|.
TGTGCCAGCAGCTGGGGGACATCTACCGGGGAGCTGTTTTTT
CASSWGTSTGELFF
>TRBV9|TRBJ2-3|.|.
TGTGCCAGCAGTCTTACAGGCACAGATACGCAGTATTTT
CASSLTGTDTQYF
>TRBV28|TRBJ2-7|few|TRBD1
TGTGCCAGCAGTTTAAGCGCCAGGGGGTGGAACGAGCAGTACTTC
CASSLSARGWNEQYF
>TRBV5-1|TRBJ1-5|.|.
TGCGCCAGCAGCCTCAACCCGACAAGCTATCAGCCCCAGCATTTT
CASSLNPTSYQPQHF
>TRBV20-1|TRBJ2-1|few|.
TGCAGTGCCACATGGGAGAATGAGCAGTTCTTC
CSATWENEQFF
>TRBV2|TRBJ1-2|few|.
TGTGCCAGCAGGGGCACAGGGAGCGGTGGCTACACCTTC
CASRGTGSGGYTF
>TRBV7-2|TRBJ2-6|.|.
TGTGCCACCCGCAGGGGTTCTGGGGCCAACGTCCTGACTTTC
CATRRGSGANVLTF
>TRBV4-2|TRBJ2-1|few|TRBD1
TGTGCCAGCAGCCAAGCGGGACAGGGATACAATGAGCAGTTCTTC
CASSQAGQGYNEQFF
>TRBV29-1|TRBJ1-1|few|.
TGCAGCTCGTGGGAGAATTTGAACACTGAAGCTTTCTTT
CSSWENLNTEAFF
>TRBV18|TRBJ2-7|.|.
TGTGCCAGCTCACCACCCTTACGCACGGACGAGCAGTACTTC
CASSPPLRTDEQYF
>TRBV18|TRBJ1-2|few|.
TGTGCCAGCTCACCATTCTCCGGAGATGACTACACCTTC
CASSPFSGDDYTF
>TRBV7-2|TRBJ1-2|few|.
TGTGCCAGCAGCTTAACCCCATCCGGCTATGGCTACACCTTC
CASSLTPSGYGYTF
>TRBV6-5|TRBJ2-7|.|.
TGTGCCAGCAGTTTTAGAGGGTACGAGCAGTACTTC
CASSFRGYEQYF
>TRBV4-3|TRBJ2-3|.|TRBD2
TGCGCCAGCAGCCAGTCTAGCGGGAGGGCTACAGATACGCAGTATTTT
CASSQSSGRATDTQYF
>TRBV18|TRBJ2-7|few|TRBD1
TGTGCCAGCTCACAGGGACAGGTGTCCTACGAGCAGTACTTC
CASSQGQVSYEQYF
>TRBV7-2|TRBJ2-2|.|.
TGTGCCAGCAGCCGGGACTCCCACGGGGAGCTGTTTTTT
CASSRDSHGELFF
>TRBV7-3|TRBJ2-6|.|.
TGTGCCAGCGGGAGAAACTCTGGGGCCAACGTCCTGACTTTC
CASGRNSGANVLTF
>TRBV28|TRBJ2-5|many|TRBD2
TGTGCCAGCGGACAGGGACTAGCGAGACGAGAGACCCAGTACTTC
CASGQGLARRETQYF
>TRBV5-1|TRBJ1-2|.|.
TGCGCCAGCAGCCCGATGGCAGGCCCCTATGGCTACACCTTC
CASSPMAGPYGYTF
>TRBV28|TRBJ2-2|few|.
TGTGCCAGCAGTTTACGAGACACCGGGGAGCTGTTTTTT
CASSLRDTGELFF
>TRBV2|TRBJ1-1|few|.
TGTGCCAGCAGTGCCCTGGCCGCGAACACTGAAGCTTTCTTT
CASSALAANTEAFF
>TRBV19|TRBJ2-5|few|.
TGTGCCAGTAGGCACAGGGTAGGAGAGACCCAGTACTTC
CASRHRVGETQYF
>TRBV18|TRBJ1-4|few|.
TGTGCCAGCTCACCACCGAGCAGGGCCTCAAATGAAAAACTGTTTTTT
CASSPPSRASNEKLFF
>TRBV18|TRBJ1-2|.|.
TGTGCCAGCTCACCACAAACAGCAGATGGCTACACCTTC
CASSPQTADGYTF
>TRBV5-6|TRBJ1-1|.|.
TGTGCCAGCAGCTTTCTCGGTACTGAAGCTTTCTTT
CASSFLGTEAFF
>TRBV14|TRBJ2-1|.|TRBD2
TGTGCCAGCAGTCTAGCGGGGGGTGTGTACAATGAGCAGTTCTTC
CASSLAGGVYNEQFF
>TRBV5-5|TRBJ1-6|few|TRBD1
TGTGCCAGCAGCTACGGGACAGCAGATAATTCACCCCTCCACTTT
CASSYGTADNSPLHF
>TRBV5-1|TRBJ1-2|once|.
TGCGCCAGCAGCTTGGGGCCGGGACAAAACTATGGCTACACCTTC
CASSLGPGQNYGYTF
>TRBV7-2|TRBJ1-2|.|TRBD1
TGTGCCACGAGACAGGGGGCTGGGTATGGCTACACCTTC
CATRQGAGYGYTF
>TRBV6-6|TRBJ2-2|.|TRBD1
TGTGCCAGCAGTCTCCGGACAGGGCGGTCCGGGGAGCTGTTTTTT
CASSLRTGRSGELFF
>TRBV7-2|TRBJ1-1|.|TRBD1
TGTGCCAGCAGCTGGACAGGGGGCACTGAAGCTTTCTTT
CASSWTGGTEAFF
>TRBV28|TRBJ2-1|few|TRBD1
TGTGCCAGTCACGGGACAGAGGTTTACAATGAGCAGTTCTTC
CASHGTEVYNEQFF
>TRBV29-1|TRBJ2-1|many|.
TGCAGCGTTGATGTGTGGGAGGAATCCTACAATGAGCAGTTCTTC
CSVDVWEESYNEQFF
>TRBV5-1|TRBJ2-3|few|TRBD1
TGCGCCAGCAGCTTGGATACAGGGGGCGGGAGCACAGATACGCAGTATTTT
CASSLDTGGGSTDTQYF
>TRBV9|TRBJ1-2|few|TRBD1
TGTGCCAGCAGCGAACGACAGGGGACTAACTATGGCTACACCTTC
CASSERQGTNYGYTF
>TRBV5-4|TRBJ2-5|.|TRBD1
TGTGCCAGCAGCGAGACAGGGGGGGGCGGGGAGACCCAGTACTTC
CASSETGGGGETQYF
>TRBV28|TRBJ1-4|few|.
TGTGCCAGCAGTTTACCCCAAGGGGCTAATGAAAAACTGTTTTTT
CASSLPQGANEKLFF
>TRBV7-9|TRBJ1-2|few|.
TGTGCCAGCAGCTCCGGACAGAACTATGGCTACACCTTC
CASSSGQNYGYTF
>TRBV15|TRBJ2-7|.|TRBD1
TGTGCCACCAGCAGACCCGGGACAGGAAACTCCTACGAGCAGTACTTC
CATSRPGTGNSYEQYF
>TRBV6-5|TRBJ1-2|few|.
TGTGCCAGCAGTTACGAGGGCCGCGGCTATGGCTACACCTTC
CASSYEGRGYGYTF
>TRBV9|TRBJ1-2|few|.
TGTGCCAGCAGCGTAGCCTCCACGGGAGTGGGTAACTATGGCTACACCTTC
CASSVASTGVGNYGYTF
>TRBV5-6|TRBJ2-5|few|.
TGTGCCAGCAGCCGATCAGGGTTTCGAACGGAGACCCAGTACTTC
CASSRSGFRTETQYF
>TRBV11-2|TRBJ1-1|few|.
TGTGCCAGCAGCTGGACCCCGGGAGCGAACACTGAAGCTTTCTTT
CASSWTPGANTEAFF
>TRBV5-8|TRBJ2-1|few|.
TGTGCCAGCAGCTTGGAGGGAGGACGGCAGTTCTTC
CASSLEGGRQFF
>TRBV4-3|TRBJ1-4|.|.
TGCGCCAGCAGCCAAGAACACAGGGCATCTAATGAAAAACTGTTTTTT
CASSQEHRASNEKLFF
>TRBV11-2|TRBJ2-1|.|TRBD1
TGTGCCAGCAGCCCAGGACAGGCTCTGGTCAATGAGCAGTTCTTC
CASSPGQALVNEQFF
>TRBV6-5|TRBJ2-6|.|.
TGTGCCACCCCAGGGATCTCTGGGGCCAACGTCCTGACTTTC
CATPGISGANVLTF
>TRBV10-3|TRBJ1-5|.|.
TGTGCCATCTCGGGATCTAATCAGCCCCAGCATTTT
CAISGSNQPQHF
>TRBV29-1|TRBJ1-1|few|.
TGCAGCGTGGATCCAGGGCGTGTGCACACTGAAGCTTTCTTT
CSVDPGRVHTEAFF
>TRBV7-9|TRBJ2-1|few|.
TGTGCCAGCGCTGTGGGAAAAGCGGATGAGCAGTTCTTC
CASAVGKADEQFF
>TRBV5-4|TRBJ2-2|few|TRBD1
TGTGCCAGCAGCCCCTCCATGGACAGGACTGTCCCCGGGGAGCTGTTTTTT
CASSPSMDRTVPGELFF
>TRBV20-1|TRBJ1-1|few|TRBD1
TGCAGTGCTGGACAGGGGGAAGCTTTCTTT
CSAGQGEAFF
>TRBV7-9|TRBJ1-2|few|TRBD1
TGTGCCACCCAGGGGGTTAACTATGGCTACACCTTC
CATQGVNYGYTF
>TRBV5-1|TRBJ2-3|.|.
TGCGCCAGCAGCTTGGCCTCAGATACGCAGTATTTT
CASSLASDTQYF
>TRBV25-1|TRBJ2-7|few|TRBD2
TGTGCCAGCACGGAGCGGGAGAAGCAGTACTTC
CASTEREKQYF
>TRBV27|TRBJ2-7|.|.
TGTGCCAGCAGTTTATCGCCAGGTTACGAGCAGTACTTC
CASSLSPGYEQYF
>TRBV5-1|TRBJ2-3|.|TRBD2
TGCGCCAGCAGCGACACTAGCGGGGGGGCCTATACGCAGTATTTT
CASSDTSGGAYTQYF